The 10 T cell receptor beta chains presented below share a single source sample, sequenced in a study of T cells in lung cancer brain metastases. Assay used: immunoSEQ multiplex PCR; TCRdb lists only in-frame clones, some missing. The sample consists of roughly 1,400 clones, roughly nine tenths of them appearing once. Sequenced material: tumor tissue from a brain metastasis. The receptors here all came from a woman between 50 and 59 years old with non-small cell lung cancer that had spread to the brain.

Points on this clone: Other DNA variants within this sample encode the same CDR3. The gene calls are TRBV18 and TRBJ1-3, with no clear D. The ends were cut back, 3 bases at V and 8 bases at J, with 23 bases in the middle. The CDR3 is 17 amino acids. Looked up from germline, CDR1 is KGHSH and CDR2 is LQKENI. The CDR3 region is CASSPHQGFYYEDTIYF. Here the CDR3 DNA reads TGTGCCAGCTCACCCCATCAAGGTTTCTATTATGAAGACACCATATATTTT.

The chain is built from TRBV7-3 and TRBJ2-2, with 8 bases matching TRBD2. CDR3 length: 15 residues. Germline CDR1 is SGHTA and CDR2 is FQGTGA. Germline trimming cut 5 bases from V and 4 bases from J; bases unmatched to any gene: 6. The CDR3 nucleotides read TGTGCCAGCAGCCCAGCGGGAGTTGGCACCGGGGAGCTGTTTTTT. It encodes CASSPAGVGTGELFF.

CDR3 nucleotides: TGTGCCAGCAGGCCAGCAGAATACACCGGGGAGCTGTTTTTT. Translating it yields CASRPAEYTGELFF. The gene calls are TRBV7-2 and TRBJ2-2, with D unclear. The CDR3 totals 14 residues. CDR1 is SGHTA and CDR2 is FQGNSA in the germline V gene. Trimming took off 6 bases at V and 3 bases at J, with 11 bases between the two ends.

CDR3 protein: CASSPPLAGGYNEQFF. The CDR3 DNA is TGTGCCAGCTCACCACCCCTAGCGGGAGGCTACAATGAGCAGTTCTTC. J is TRBJ2-1 and V is TRBV18; 11 bases match TRBD2. Germline CDR1 is KGHSH and CDR2 is LQKENI. The CDR3 extends over 16 amino acids. With 0 bases clipped from V and 3 bases from J, the junction kept 1 base outside the gene matches.

For the CDR3, the DNA is TGTGCCAGCAGCTTAGTATTCGCCCCGCCCAATGAGCAGTTCTTC. It yields the protein CASSLVFAPPNEQFF. V is TRBV11-2 and J is TRBJ2-1, with unresolved D. CDR3 length equals 15 residues. V was pared by 1 base and J by 6 bases, with 13 bases between. Germline CDR1 is SGHAT and CDR2 is FQNNGV.

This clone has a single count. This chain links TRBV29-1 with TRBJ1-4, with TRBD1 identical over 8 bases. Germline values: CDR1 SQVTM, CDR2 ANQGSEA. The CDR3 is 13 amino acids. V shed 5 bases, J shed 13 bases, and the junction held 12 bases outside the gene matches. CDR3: CSVSRQGTKGLFF. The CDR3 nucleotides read TGCAGCGTTTCCCGACAGGGGACTAAAGGACTGTTTTTT.

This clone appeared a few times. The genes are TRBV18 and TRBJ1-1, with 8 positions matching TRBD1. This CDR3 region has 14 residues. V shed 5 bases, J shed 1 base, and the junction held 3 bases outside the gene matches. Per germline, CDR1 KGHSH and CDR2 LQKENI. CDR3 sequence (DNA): TGTGCCAGCTCATCAGACAGGGGGAACACTGAAGCTTTCTTT. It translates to CASSSDRGNTEAFF.

The CDR3 DNA is TGTGCCACCAGCAGTCCCCGGGGAGACGGCAATCAGCCCCAGCATTTT. Translated: CATSSPRGDGNQPQHF. This rearrangement joins TRBV15 to TRBJ1-5; no definite D call. V was trimmed by 3 bases and J by 2 bases, leaving 14 bases between them. Germline lookup yields CDR1 LNHNV and CDR2 YYDKDF (reference sequence). The CDR3 runs to 16 residues.

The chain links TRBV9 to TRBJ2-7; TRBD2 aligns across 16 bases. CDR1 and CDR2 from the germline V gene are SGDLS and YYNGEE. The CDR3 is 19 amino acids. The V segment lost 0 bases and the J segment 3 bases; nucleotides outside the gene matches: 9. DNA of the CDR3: TGTGCCAGCAGCGTAGATCAGGGACTAGCGGGAGGGCATTGCTACGAGCAGTACTTC. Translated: CASSVDQGLAGGHCYEQYF.

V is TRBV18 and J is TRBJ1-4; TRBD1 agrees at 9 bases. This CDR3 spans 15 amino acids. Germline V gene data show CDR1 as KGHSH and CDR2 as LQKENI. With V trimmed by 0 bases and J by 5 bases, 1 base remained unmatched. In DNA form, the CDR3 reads TGTGCCAGCTCACCACCCGACAGGGGGAATGAAAAACTGTTTTTT. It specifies CASSPPDRGNEKLFF.